Listed below are T cell receptor beta chains from one sample, sequenced in a study of blood T cell repertoires in COVID-19. Libraries were prepared by immunoSEQ multiplex PCR; TCRdb keeps only in-frame clonotypes and omits some of them. The sample lists over 200,000 clones, less than 90% occurring once. Material for sequencing was peripheral blood. The origin of the receptors is a man aged 35 to 55 with acute or convalescent COVID-19. Both conserved end residues are part of each CDR3. The D gene is left open where the match is weak. Rows give clone size only sometimes, using once, few, many, or a class for an expanded clone.

clone size	V gene	D gene	J gene	CDR3 DNA	CDR3 protein
NA	TRBV7-3	TRBD1	TRBJ2-1	TGTGCCAGCAGCTTAACGAGGGGGCGGAATGAGCAGTTCTTC	CASSLTRGRNEQFF
NA	TRBV19	TRBD2	TRBJ2-2	TGTGCCAGTAGTGTTAGCGGGGGCACCGGGGAGCTGTTTTTT	CASSVSGGTGELFF
NA	TRBV12-3/TRBV12-4	TRBD1	TRBJ1-2	TGTGCCAGCAGACCGGGACAGGGAAGGGGCTACACCTTC	CASRPGQGRGYTF
NA	TRBV27	TRBD1	TRBJ1-2	TGTGCCAGCAGTCATCAGAGGGACAGTTGGGGCTACACCTTC	CASSHQRDSWGYTF
once	TRBV29-1	NA	TRBJ2-5	TGCAGCGTTGGTAGCGGAGAGGCGCAAGAGACCCAGTACTTC	CSVGSGEAQETQYF
few	TRBV11-1	NA	TRBJ2-5	TGTGCCAGCAGCCCCATGGCGGGAACCCAAGAGACCCAGTACTTC	CASSPMAGTQETQYF
NA	TRBV29-1	NA	TRBJ2-1	TGCAGCGTCAGTGCCCAATGGAATGAGCAGTTCTTC	CSVSAQWNEQFF
NA	TRBV6-5	TRBD1	TRBJ1-2	TGTGCCAGCAGACCGACAGGGAGCCCCTATGGCTACACCTTC	CASRPTGSPYGYTF
NA	TRBV5-1	NA	TRBJ2-3	TGCGCCAGCAGCTCCCTGACAGATACGCAGTATTTT	CASSSLTDTQYF
NA	TRBV7-9	NA	TRBJ1-1	TGTGCCAGCAGGTTAGTGGAGGGAAGTGGGACTGAAGCTTTCTTT	CASRLVEGSGTEAFF
NA	TRBV18	TRBD1	TRBJ1-4	TGTGCCAGCTCAGTAACAGGGGTAAACGAAAAACTGTTTTTT	CASSVTGVNEKLFF
NA	TRBV10-1	TRBD1	TRBJ2-3	TGCGCCAGCAGGGCAGGGGGCTCAGGAGATACGCAGTATTTT	CASRAGGSGDTQYF
NA	TRBV2	TRBD1	TRBJ1-3	TGTGCCAGCAGTACCGACAGGGGACCTGGAAACACCATATATTTT	CASSTDRGPGNTIYF
NA	TRBV5-1	NA	TRBJ1-3	TGCGCCAGCAGCTCCCAAGAGTCGCACACCATATATTTT	CASSSQESHTIYF
once	TRBV27	TRBD1	TRBJ2-7	TGTGCCAGCAGTTCGGGACAGAGCTCCTACGAGCAGTACTTC	CASSSGQSSYEQYF
NA	TRBV7-2	NA	TRBJ1-1	TGTGCCAGCAGCTCGGGGAGAATTCGCGACACTGAAGCTTTCTTT	CASSSGRIRDTEAFF
NA	TRBV7-8	TRBD2	TRBJ2-7	TGTGCCAGCAGCTGGACTTCTTCTCCTAGCGGGAGGTACGAGCAGTACTTC	CASSWTSSPSGRYEQYF
NA	TRBV11-2	TRBD2	TRBJ2-4	TGTGCCAGCAGCTTAGTGGCGGGAGGATTGAACATTCAGTACTTC	CASSLVAGGLNIQYF
NA	TRBV7-2	NA	TRBJ1-2	TGTGCCAGCAGCTTTGGTCTCACAGAGGGAGTACGCGGCTACACCTTC	CASSFGLTEGVRGYTF
NA	TRBV14	NA	TRBJ2-2	TGTGCCAGCAGCCAACAGCCAGGCGGGGAGCTGTTTTTT	CASSQQPGGELFF
few	TRBV6-5	NA	TRBJ1-2	TGTGCCAGCCGCGATTACGCAAACTATGGCTACACCTTC	CASRDYANYGYTF
NA	TRBV5-1	NA	TRBJ2-5	TGCGCCAGCATGGGACTTTCCTCAGAGACCCAGTACTTC	CASMGLSSETQYF
NA	TRBV9	TRBD1	TRBJ2-2	TGTGCCAGCAGCCCCCGACAGGGTCTGAACACCGGGGAGCTGTTTTTT	CASSPRQGLNTGELFF
NA	TRBV11-3	TRBD2	TRBJ2-7	TGTGCCAGCAGCTTCGGCGGGAGGTCCTACGAGCAGTACTTC	CASSFGGRSYEQYF
once	TRBV2	TRBD2	TRBJ2-1	TGTGCCAGCAGACGCGCTAGCGGGGGGGCCAATGAGCAGTTCTTC	CASRRASGGANEQFF
NA	TRBV5-1	NA	TRBJ1-5	TGCGCCAGCAGCTCCGGGGTGAGCAATCAGCCCCAGCATTTT	CASSSGVSNQPQHF
few	TRBV4-2	TRBD1	TRBJ1-4	TGTGCCAGCCGCCGGGGTGACAGGGACGGTGAAAAACTGTTTTTT	CASRRGDRDGEKLFF
NA	TRBV2	TRBD2	TRBJ2-7	TGTGCCAGCAAACTAGCGGCCTACTACGAGCAGTACTTC	CASKLAAYYEQYF
NA	TRBV19	NA	TRBJ1-2	TGTGCCAGTAGTTTCCGGGACTCCCGACGTGGTGGCTACACCTTC	CASSFRDSRRGGYTF
NA	TRBV5-4	NA	TRBJ1-1	TGTGCCAGCAGCCCTATTACAGGGAAAGCTTTCTTT	CASSPITGKAFF
NA	TRBV18	TRBD1	TRBJ1-4	TGTGCCAGCTCACCGGGACAGGATGAAAAACTGTTTTTT	CASSPGQDEKLFF
NA	TRBV28	NA	TRBJ1-2	TGTGCCAGCACCGTGTATGGCTACACCTTC	CASTVYGYTF
once	TRBV7-9	TRBD2	TRBJ2-4	TGTGCCAGCACACAGGCGGGAGTAGGCAAAAACATTCAGTACTTC	CASTQAGVGKNIQYF
few	TRBV5-4	TRBD1	TRBJ2-1	TGTGCCAGCAGCTCACCGGGACAGGGGGGAGGGTGGAACTACAATGAGCAGTTCTTC	CASSSPGQGGGWNYNEQFF
NA	TRBV19	NA	TRBJ1-2	TGTGCCAGTAGTGCCACCCCGGAGCTCTATGGCTACACCTTC	CASSATPELYGYTF